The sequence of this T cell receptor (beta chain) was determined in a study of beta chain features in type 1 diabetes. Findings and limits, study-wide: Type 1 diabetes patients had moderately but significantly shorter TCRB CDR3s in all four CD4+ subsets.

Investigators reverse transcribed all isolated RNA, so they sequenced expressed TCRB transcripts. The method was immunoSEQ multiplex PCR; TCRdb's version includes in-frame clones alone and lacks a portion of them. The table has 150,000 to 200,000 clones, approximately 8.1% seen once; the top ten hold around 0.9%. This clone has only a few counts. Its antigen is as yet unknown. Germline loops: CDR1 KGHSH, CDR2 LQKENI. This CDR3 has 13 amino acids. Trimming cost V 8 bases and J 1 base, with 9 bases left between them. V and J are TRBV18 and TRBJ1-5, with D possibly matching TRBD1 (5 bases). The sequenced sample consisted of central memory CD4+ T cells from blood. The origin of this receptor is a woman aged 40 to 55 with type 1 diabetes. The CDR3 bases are TGTGCCAGCACCCAGGGAAGCAATCAGCCCCAGCATTTT. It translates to CASTQGSNQPQHF.